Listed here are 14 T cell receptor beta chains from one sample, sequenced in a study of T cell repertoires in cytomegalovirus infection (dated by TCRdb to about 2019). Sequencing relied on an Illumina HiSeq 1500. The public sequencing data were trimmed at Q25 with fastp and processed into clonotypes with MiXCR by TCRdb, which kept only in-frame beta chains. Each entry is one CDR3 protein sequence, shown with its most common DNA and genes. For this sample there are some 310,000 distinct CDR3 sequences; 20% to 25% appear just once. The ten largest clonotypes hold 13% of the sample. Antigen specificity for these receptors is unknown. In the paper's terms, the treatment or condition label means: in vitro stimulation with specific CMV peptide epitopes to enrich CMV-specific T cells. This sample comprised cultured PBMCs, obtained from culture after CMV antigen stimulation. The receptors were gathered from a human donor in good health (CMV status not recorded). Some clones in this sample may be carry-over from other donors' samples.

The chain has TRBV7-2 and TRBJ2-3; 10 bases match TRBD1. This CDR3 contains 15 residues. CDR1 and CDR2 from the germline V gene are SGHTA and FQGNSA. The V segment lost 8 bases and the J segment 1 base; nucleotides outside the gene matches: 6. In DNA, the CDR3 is TGTGCCAGCTTTGAAGGGACAGGGGGCACAGATACGCAGTATTTT. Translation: CASFEGTGGTDTQYF.

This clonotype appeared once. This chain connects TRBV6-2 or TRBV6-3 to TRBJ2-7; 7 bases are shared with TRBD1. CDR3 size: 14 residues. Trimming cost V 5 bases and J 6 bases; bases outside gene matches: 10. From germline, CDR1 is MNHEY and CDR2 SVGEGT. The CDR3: CASSRQGAGGEQYF. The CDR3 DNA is TGTGCCAGCAGTCGACAGGGTGCGGGCGGCGAGCAGTACTTC.

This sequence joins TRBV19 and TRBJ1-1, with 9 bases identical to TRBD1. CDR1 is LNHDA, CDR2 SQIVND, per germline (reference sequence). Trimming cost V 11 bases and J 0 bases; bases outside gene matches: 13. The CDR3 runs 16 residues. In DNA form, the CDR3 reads TGTGCCGTAAGACGGGGACAGGGCACATTGAACACTGAAGCTTTCTTT. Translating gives CAVRRGQGTLNTEAFF.

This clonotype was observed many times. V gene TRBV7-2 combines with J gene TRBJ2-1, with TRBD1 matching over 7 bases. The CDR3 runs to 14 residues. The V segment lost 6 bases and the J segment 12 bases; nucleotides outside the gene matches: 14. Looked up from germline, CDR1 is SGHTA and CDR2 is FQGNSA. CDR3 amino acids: CASRTQGLLLGQFF. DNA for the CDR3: TGTGCCAGCAGAACACAGGGGCTCTTACTGGGGCAGTTCTTC.

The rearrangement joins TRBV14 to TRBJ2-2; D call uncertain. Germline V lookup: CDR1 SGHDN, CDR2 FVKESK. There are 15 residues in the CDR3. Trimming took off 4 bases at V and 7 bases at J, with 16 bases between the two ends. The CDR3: CASSRDPLGNGELFF. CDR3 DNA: TGTGCCAGCAGCCGAGATCCCTTAGGTAACGGGGAGCTGTTTTTT. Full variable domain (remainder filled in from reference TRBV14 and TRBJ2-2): EAGVTQFPSHSVIEKGQTVTLRCDPISGHDNLYWYRRVMGKEIKFLLHFVKESKQDESGMPNNRFLAERTGGTYSTLKVQPAELEDSGVYFCASSRDPLGNGELFFGEGSRLTVL.

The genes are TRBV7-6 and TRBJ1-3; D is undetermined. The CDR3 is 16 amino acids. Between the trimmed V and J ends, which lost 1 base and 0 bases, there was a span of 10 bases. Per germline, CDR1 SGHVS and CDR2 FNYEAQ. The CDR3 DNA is TGTGCCAGCAGCTTAGGGCGCTCCGGCTCTGGAAACACCATATATTTT. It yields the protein CASSLGRSGSGNTIYF.

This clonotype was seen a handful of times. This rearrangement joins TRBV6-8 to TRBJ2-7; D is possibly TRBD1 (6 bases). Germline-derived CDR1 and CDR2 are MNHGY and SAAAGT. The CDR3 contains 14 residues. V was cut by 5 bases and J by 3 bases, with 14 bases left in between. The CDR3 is CASSRQTGFYEQYF. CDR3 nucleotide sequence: TGTGCCAGCAGTCGACAAACAGGGTTCTACGAGCAGTACTTC.

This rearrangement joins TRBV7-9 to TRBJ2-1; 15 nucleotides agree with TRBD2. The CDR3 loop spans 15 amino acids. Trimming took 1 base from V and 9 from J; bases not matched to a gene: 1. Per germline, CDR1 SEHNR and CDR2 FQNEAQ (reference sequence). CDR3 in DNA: TGTGCCAGCAGCTTAGTGGGACTAGCGGGGGGTGAGCAGTTCTTC. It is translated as CASSLVGLAGGEQFF. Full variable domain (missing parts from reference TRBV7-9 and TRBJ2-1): DTGVSQNPRHKITKRGQNVTFRCDPISEHNRLYWYRQTLGQGPEFLTYFQNEAQLEKSRLLSDRFSAERPKGSFSTLEIQRTEQGDSAMYLCASSLVGLAGGEQFFGPGTRLTVL.

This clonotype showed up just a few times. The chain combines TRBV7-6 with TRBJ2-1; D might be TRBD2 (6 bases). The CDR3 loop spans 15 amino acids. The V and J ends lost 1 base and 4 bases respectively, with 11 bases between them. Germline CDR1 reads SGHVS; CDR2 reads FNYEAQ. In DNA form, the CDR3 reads TGTGCCAGCAGCTTAGTGGGGAGGCTTTACAATGAGCAGTTCTTC. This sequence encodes CASSLVGRLYNEQFF. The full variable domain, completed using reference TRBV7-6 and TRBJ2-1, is GAGVSQSPRYKVTKRGQDVALRCDPISGHVSLYWYRQALGQGPEFLTYFNYEAQQDKSGLPNDRFSAERPEGSISTLTIQRTEQRDSAMYRCASSLVGRLYNEQFFGPGTRLTVL.

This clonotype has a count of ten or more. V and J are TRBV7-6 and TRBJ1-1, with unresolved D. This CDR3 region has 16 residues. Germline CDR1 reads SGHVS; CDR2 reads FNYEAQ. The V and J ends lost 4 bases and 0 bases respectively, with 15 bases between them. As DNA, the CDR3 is TGTGCCAGCAGCTCGACCTCAAGTGCCATGAACACTGAAGCTTTCTTT. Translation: CASSSTSSAMNTEAFF.

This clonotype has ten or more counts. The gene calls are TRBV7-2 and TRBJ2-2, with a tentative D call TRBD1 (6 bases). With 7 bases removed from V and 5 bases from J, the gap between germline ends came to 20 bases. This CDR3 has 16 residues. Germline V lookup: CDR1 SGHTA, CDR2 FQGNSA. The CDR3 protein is CASTRFWGQGTGELFF. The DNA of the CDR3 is TGTGCCAGCACCCGATTCTGGGGGCAGGGGACCGGGGAGCTGTTTTTT. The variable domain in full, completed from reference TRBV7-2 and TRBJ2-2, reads GAGVSQSPSNKVTEKGKDVELRCDPISGHTALYWYRQSLGQGLEFLIYFQGNSAPDKSGLPSDRFSAERTGGSVSTLTIQRTQQEDSAVYLCASTRFWGQGTGELFFGEGSRLTVL.

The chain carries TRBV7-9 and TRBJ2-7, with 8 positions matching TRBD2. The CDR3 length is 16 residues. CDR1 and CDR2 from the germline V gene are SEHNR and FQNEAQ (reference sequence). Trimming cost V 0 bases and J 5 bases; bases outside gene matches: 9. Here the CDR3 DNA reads TGTGCCAGCAGCTTAGCCCCCGGGAGGGGTTATGACGAGCAGTACTTC. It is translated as CASSLAPGRGYDEQYF.

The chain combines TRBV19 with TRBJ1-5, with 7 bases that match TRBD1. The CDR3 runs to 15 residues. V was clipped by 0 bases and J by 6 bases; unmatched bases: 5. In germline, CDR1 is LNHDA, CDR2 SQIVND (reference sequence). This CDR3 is CASSIDRQGGQPQHF. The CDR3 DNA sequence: TGTGCCAGTAGTATAGACCGACAGGGAGGTCAGCCCCAGCATTTT.

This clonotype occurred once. In DNA form, the CDR3 reads TGTGCCAGCAGCTTATTTGCCGACCATGGCTACACCTTC. Translating gives CASSLFADHGYTF. The chain combines TRBV7-9 with TRBJ1-2; D not resolved. Trimming took 2 bases from V and 6 from J, leaving 10 bases between them. Germline V CDR1 and CDR2: SEHNR, FQNEAQ (reference sequence). The CDR3 has 13 amino acids.